One sample yielded the 8 T cell receptor beta chains listed below, sequenced in a study of blood T cell repertoires in COVID-19. Using immunoSEQ multiplex PCR, the repertoire was profiled, and TCRdb retains in-frame clones only, with some absent. This sample carries 140,000 to 150,000 clones, approximately 85% of them seen once, and the ten largest clones take 6.5% to 9.5%. The specimen was peripheral blood. All receptors derive from a woman aged 55-69 years with COVID-19, enrolled during active disease.

The chain carries TRBV7-9 and TRBJ1-1, with D unresolved. The V and J ends lost 0 bases and 4 bases respectively, with 6 bases between them. Germline CDR1 is SEHNR and CDR2 is FQNEAQ (reference sequence). This CDR3 has 13 amino acids. CDR3 DNA sequence: TGTGCCAGCAGCTTAGCGCTACCCACTGAAGCTTTCTTT. Translating gives CASSLALPTEAFF.

The chain carries TRBV10-2 and TRBJ2-7; no firm D call. The germline gives CDR1 WSHSY, CDR2 SAAADI. V lost 4 bases to trimming and J lost 2 bases, with 12 bases between them. This CDR3 spans 14 amino acids. CDR3 nucleotides: TGCGCCAGCAGTGGAGTAGCCCTACCCTACGAGCAGTACTTC. Encoded protein: CASSGVALPYEQYF.

This clone was detected only a few times. The chain uses TRBV5-1 and TRBJ1-6; D gene unclear. The CDR3 runs to 13 residues. Germline values: CDR1 SGHRS, CDR2 YFSETQ. The germline V and J ends were trimmed by 1 base and 7 bases, with 6 bases remaining between them. DNA of the CDR3: TGCGCCAGCAGCTTGATCCCGAATTCACCCCTCCACTTT. It codes for CASSLIPNSPLHF.

In this sample, this clone turned up once. The chain uses TRBV9 and TRBJ2-3; a weak D match, TRBD2 (5 bases). V lost 7 bases and J lost 3, with 18 bases in between. From germline, CDR1 is SGDLS and CDR2 YYNGEE. The CDR3 has 15 amino acids. CDR3 coding DNA: TGTGCCAGCTCCCGCGCCGCGGGCAGAACAGATACGCAGTATTTT. As protein: CASSRAAGRTDTQYF. Filled out from reference TRBV9 and TRBJ2-3, the complete variable domain reads DSGVTQTPKHLITATGQRVTLRCSPRSGDLSVYWYQQSLDQGLQFLIQYYNGEERAKGNILERFSAQQFPDLHSELNLSSLELGDSALYFCASSRAAGRTDTQYFGPGTRLTVL.

The chain uses TRBV7-9 and TRBJ1-4, with TRBD1 matching over 7 bases. This CDR3 comprises 15 residues. Germline V gene sequence: CDR1 SEHNR, CDR2 FQNEAQ (reference sequence). V shed 5 bases and J 6 bases; nucleotides not matched to a gene: 9. The CDR3 nucleotides are TGTGCCAGCAGCCTCCCCGGGCAGGGGGATGAAAAACTGTTTTTT. Translated: CASSLPGQGDEKLFF.

V gene TRBV3-1 (or the pseudogene TRBV3-2) combines with J gene TRBJ2-3, with TRBD1 matching 8 bases. Germline lookup yields CDR1 LGHDT and CDR2 YNNKEL (reference sequence). The CDR3 is made up of 14 amino acids. Trimming cost V 3 bases and J 6 bases; bases outside gene matches: 5. The CDR3 loop reads CASSQDRVIDTQYF. For the CDR3, the DNA is TGTGCCAGCAGCCAGGACAGGGTAATTGATACGCAGTATTTT.

This chain links TRBV7-3 with TRBJ1-1; 10 nucleotides match TRBD1. Germline V gene sequence: CDR1 SGHTA, CDR2 FQGTGA. This CDR3 region has 15 residues. Trimming cost V 1 base and J 5 bases; bases outside gene matches: 4. The DNA of the CDR3 is TGTGCCAGCAGCTTAAAGGGACAGGGGAGAACTGAAGCTTTCTTT. Residues: CASSLKGQGRTEAFF.

The CDR3 is CASRTGGDQPQHF. Here the CDR3 DNA reads TGTGCCAGTCGGACAGGGGGAGACCAGCCCCAGCATTTT. V gene TRBV10-3 combines with J gene TRBJ1-5, with 10 bases matching TRBD1. The CDR3 contains 13 residues. V was clipped by 10 bases and J by 7 bases; unmatched bases: 7. Germline loops: CDR1 ENHRY, CDR2 SYGVKD.